Each of the 2 T cell receptor beta chains below was sequenced from the same sample in a study of T-cell memory formation after mild COVID-19. TCRdb recomputed calls from the 5' RACE reads with MiXCR, one row per CDR3 protein. The repertoire consists of about 400,000 distinct CDR3 sequences, with approximately 15% occurring once and the leading ten covering roughly 21%. The sample consisted of PBMCs or a T cell subset sorted from them (not recorded which). The receptors originated from a man aged 18 to 30 who had mild COVID-19 (a few samples of this study predate the infection). Cell type and time point are not known.

The gene calls are TRBV7-9 and TRBJ2-3, with TRBD2 matching over 8 bases. Trimming at V came to 5 bases and at J to 0 bases, leaving 10 bases not matched to a gene. Germline-derived CDR1 and CDR2 are SEHNR and FQNEAQ (reference sequence). There are 17 residues in the CDR3. CDR3 sequence: CASSPRVAGTSTDTQYF. The CDR3 nucleotides read TGTGCCAGCAGCCCCCGGGTAGCGGGGACGAGCACAGATACGCAGTATTTT.

In its sample, this clonotype was seen many times. The CDR3 DNA follows: TGTGCCAGCAGCCAACGGGACAGGGGAACCCTCCACTTT. Translated: CASSQRDRGTLHF. The chain carries TRBV7-2 and TRBJ1-6, with 10 bases that match TRBD1. Trimming took 5 bases from V and 14 from J; bases not matched to a gene: 6. This CDR3 spans 13 amino acids. Germline CDR1 SGHTA, CDR2 FQGNSA.